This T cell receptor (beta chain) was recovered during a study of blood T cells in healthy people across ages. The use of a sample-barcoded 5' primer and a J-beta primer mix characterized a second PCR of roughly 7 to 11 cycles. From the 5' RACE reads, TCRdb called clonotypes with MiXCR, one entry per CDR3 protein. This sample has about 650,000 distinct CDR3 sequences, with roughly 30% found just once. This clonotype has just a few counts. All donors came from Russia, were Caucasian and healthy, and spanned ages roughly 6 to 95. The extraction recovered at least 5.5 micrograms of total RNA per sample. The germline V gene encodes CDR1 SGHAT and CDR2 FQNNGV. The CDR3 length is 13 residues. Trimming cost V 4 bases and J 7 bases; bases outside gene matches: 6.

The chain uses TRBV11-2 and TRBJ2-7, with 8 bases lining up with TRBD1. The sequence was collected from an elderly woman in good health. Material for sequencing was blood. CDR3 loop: CASSSGQGGEQYF. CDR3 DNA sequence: TGTGCCAGCAGCTCCGGACAGGGCGGAGAGCAGTACTTC.